The rows below give T cell receptor beta chains drawn from one sample of a study of T cells in Graves' hyperthyroidism and ophthalmopathy. Each CDR3 protein gets one entry after TCRdb re-called the multiplex PCR reads with MiXCR. The sample consists of hundreds of thousands of distinct CDR3 sequences, about 15% of them appearing once. The sequenced material came from blood. The receptors were gathered from a woman aged 18-30 years with Graves' ophthalmopathy. Both conserved end residues are part of each CDR3. D genes are given only for firm matches. Clone size is given for some rows only: seen once, a few or many times, or a class if the clone is expanded.

abundance: many
len: 13
v_gene: TRBV6-2/TRBV6-3
j_gene: TRBJ2-7
d_gene: NA
CDR3nt: TGTGCCAGCAGGATCGGTGCCTCCTACGAGCAGTACTTC
CDR3aa: CASRIGASYEQYF

abundance: few
len: 15
v_gene: TRBV30
j_gene: TRBJ1-1
d_gene: NA
CDR3nt: TGTGCCTCCTCCCCTTCTACAGGGTTGGGCACTGAAGCTTTCTTT
CDR3aa: CASSPSTGLGTEAFF

abundance: many
len: 15
v_gene: TRBV3-1
j_gene: TRBJ2-1
d_gene: TRBD2
CDR3nt: TGTGCCAGCAGCCCCCTCACGGGAGGGGACAATGAGCAGTTCTTC
CDR3aa: CASSPLTGGDNEQFF

abundance: many
len: 13
v_gene: TRBV6-2/TRBV6-3
j_gene: TRBJ2-3
d_gene: NA
CDR3nt: TGTGCCAGCAGTTTGGACGGGCTTGATACGCAGTATTTT
CDR3aa: CASSLDGLDTQYF

abundance: NA
len: 12
v_gene: TRBV11-3
j_gene: TRBJ1-2
d_gene: NA
CDR3nt: TGTGCCAGCAGCTTAGCAGGGGTTGGCTACACCTTC
CDR3aa: CASSLAGVGYTF

abundance: few
len: 15
v_gene: TRBV3-1
j_gene: TRBJ1-5
d_gene: NA
CDR3nt: TGTGCCAGCAGCCAAGCCGCCGGGAGCAATCAGCCCCAGCATTTT
CDR3aa: CASSQAAGSNQPQHF

abundance: NA
len: 8
v_gene: TRBV29-1
j_gene: TRBJ1-2
d_gene: NA
CDR3nt: TGCAGCGTCTATGGCTACACCTTC
CDR3aa: CSVYGYTF

abundance: few
len: 13
v_gene: TRBV27
j_gene: TRBJ1-2
d_gene: NA
CDR3nt: TGTGCCAGCAGTCCAGGGTGGAGCTATGGCTACACCTTC
CDR3aa: CASSPGWSYGYTF

abundance: NA
len: 15
v_gene: TRBV4-1
j_gene: TRBJ1-1
d_gene: NA
CDR3nt: TGCGCCAGCGGCCAAGGGGGAGGGGCCAACACTGAAGCTTTCTTT
CDR3aa: CASGQGGGANTEAFF

abundance: few
len: 14
v_gene: TRBV27
j_gene: TRBJ1-1
d_gene: NA
CDR3nt: TGTGCCAGCAGCCCCAATGGACCAGGGGATGAAGCTTTCTTT
CDR3aa: CASSPNGPGDEAFF

abundance: many
len: 15
v_gene: TRBV6-1
j_gene: TRBJ1-1
d_gene: TRBD1
CDR3nt: TGTGCCAGCAGAGGAAGACAGGGTCCGAACACTGAAGCTTTCTTT
CDR3aa: CASRGRQGPNTEAFF

abundance: NA
len: 16
v_gene: TRBV4-1
j_gene: TRBJ2-1
d_gene: TRBD2
CDR3nt: TGCGCCAGCAGCCAAGGGCGCGGGAGTACCTACAATGAGCAGTTCTTC
CDR3aa: CASSQGRGSTYNEQFF

abundance: many
len: 14
v_gene: TRBV6-2/TRBV6-3
j_gene: TRBJ2-5
d_gene: TRBD2
CDR3nt: TGTGCCTCCAGCCGTCTAGCGGGGCGAGAGACCCAGTACTTC
CDR3aa: CASSRLAGRETQYF